Shown below are 4 T cell receptor beta chains from a single sample sequenced in a study of blood T cells in healthy people across ages. The authors ran a second PCR of about 6 to 12 cycles using a sample-barcoded 5' primer and a J-beta primer mix. Each CDR3 protein gets one entry after TCRdb re-called the 5' RACE reads with MiXCR. The sample shows about 1.4 million distinct CDR3 sequences, around 59% of them seen only once. Sequencing was performed on blood. These receptors came from a man aged 18 to 29 in good health.

The rearrangement links TRBV20-1 to TRBJ1-1; D possibly corresponds to TRBD1 (6 bases). Trimming removed 2 bases from V and 5 bases from J, with 12 bases in between. The length of the CDR3 is 13 residues. The germline V gene has CDR1 DFQATT and CDR2 SNEGSKA (reference sequence). CDR3 sequence reads: CSARYLGGTEAFF. The CDR3 DNA reads TGCAGTGCTAGATATTTAGGGGGGACTGAAGCTTTCTTT.

The J gene is TRBJ1-3, the V gene TRBV9, with a weak D call TRBD1 (6 bases). Germline-derived CDR1 and CDR2 are SGDLS and YYNGEE. Between the trimmed V and J ends, which lost 4 bases and 3 bases, there was a span of 17 bases. The CDR3 is made up of 16 amino acids. The CDR3 here is CASSITGRDRGNTIYF. The DNA for the CDR3 is TGTGCCAGCAGCATAACAGGGAGGGATCGTGGAAACACCATATATTTT.

The chain has TRBV27 and TRBJ2-7; the D gene is possibly TRBD1 (6 bases). Per the germline V gene, CDR1 is MNHEY and CDR2 is SMNVEV (reference sequence). V was trimmed by 5 bases and J by 1 base, leaving 18 bases between them. The CDR3 spans 16 residues. CDR3 bases: TGTGCCAGCAGTGCCTCCTGGGGGCCGAAATCCTACGAGCAGTACTTC. This encodes CASSASWGPKSYEQYF.

The chain employs TRBV6-6 and TRBJ2-5; the D call may be TRBD1 or TRBD2 (6 bases each). Germline loops: CDR1 MNHNY, CDR2 SVGAGI (reference sequence). Trimming pared 5 bases from V and 11 bases from J, leaving 24 bases between. The CDR3 totals 15 residues. The CDR3 DNA is TGTGCCAGCAGTAGACAGGCTAGCGAGTACAATGAGCAGTACTTC. It translates to CASSRQASEYNEQYF.